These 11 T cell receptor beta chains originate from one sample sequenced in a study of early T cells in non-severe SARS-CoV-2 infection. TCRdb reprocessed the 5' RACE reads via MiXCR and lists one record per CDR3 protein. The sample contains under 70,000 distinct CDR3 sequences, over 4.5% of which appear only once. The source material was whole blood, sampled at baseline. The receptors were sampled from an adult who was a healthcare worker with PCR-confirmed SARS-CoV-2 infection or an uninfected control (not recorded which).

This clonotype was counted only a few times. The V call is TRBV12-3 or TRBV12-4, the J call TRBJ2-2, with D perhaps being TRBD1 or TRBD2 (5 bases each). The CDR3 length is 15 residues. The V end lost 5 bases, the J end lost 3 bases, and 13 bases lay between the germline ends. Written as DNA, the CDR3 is TGTGCCAGCAGTCTCCGGGGCGGTGACACCGGGGAGCTGTTTTTT. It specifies CASSLRGGDTGELFF.

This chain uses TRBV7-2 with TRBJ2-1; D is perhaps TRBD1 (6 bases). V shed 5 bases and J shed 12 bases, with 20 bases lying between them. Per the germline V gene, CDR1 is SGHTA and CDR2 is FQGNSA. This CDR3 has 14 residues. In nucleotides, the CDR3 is TGTGCCAGCAGCCAGGACAGTGTCGCGTATAGGCAGTTCTTC. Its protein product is CASSQDSVAYRQFF.

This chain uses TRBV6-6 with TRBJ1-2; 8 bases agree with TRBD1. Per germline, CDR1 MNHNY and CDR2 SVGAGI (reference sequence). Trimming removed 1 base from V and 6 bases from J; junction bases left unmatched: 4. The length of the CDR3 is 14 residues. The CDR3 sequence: CASSYWQGADGYTF. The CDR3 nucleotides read TGTGCCAGCAGTTACTGGCAGGGGGCTGATGGCTACACCTTC.

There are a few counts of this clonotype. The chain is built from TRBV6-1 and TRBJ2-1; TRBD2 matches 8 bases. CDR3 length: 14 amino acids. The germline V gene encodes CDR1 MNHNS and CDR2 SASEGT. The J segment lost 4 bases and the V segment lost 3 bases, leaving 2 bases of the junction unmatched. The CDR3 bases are TGTGCCAGCAGTGATAGCGGGATGTACAATGAGCAGTTCTTC. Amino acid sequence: CASSDSGMYNEQFF.

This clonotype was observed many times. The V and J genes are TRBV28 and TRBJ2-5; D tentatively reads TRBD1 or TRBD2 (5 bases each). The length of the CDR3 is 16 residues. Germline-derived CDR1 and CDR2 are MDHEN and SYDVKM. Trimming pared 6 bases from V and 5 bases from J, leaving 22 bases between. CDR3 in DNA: TGTGCCAGCAGGCCCCCTCGGGGCCCCAGACCGGAGACCCAGTACTTC. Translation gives CASRPPRGPRPETQYF.

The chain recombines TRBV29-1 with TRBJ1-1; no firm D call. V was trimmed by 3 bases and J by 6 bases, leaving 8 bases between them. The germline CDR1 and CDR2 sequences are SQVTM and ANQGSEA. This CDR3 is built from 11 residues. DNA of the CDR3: TGCAGCGTTGATCGACACCCTGAAGCTTTCTTT. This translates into CSVDRHPEAFF.

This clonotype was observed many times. In DNA form, the CDR3 reads TGTGCCAGCAACCGGCTAGCGGAAAATGAGCAGTTCTTC. Its protein product is CASNRLAENEQFF. This chain connects TRBV7-2 to TRBJ2-1; 7 nucleotides line up with TRBD2. Trimming took 7 bases from V and 7 from J; bases not matched to a gene: 7. Germline CDR1 SGHTA, CDR2 FQGNSA. CDR3 length: 13 amino acids.

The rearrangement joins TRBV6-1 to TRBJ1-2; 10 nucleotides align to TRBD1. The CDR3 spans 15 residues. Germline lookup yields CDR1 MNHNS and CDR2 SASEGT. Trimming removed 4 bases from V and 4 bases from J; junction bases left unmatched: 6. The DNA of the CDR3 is TGTGCCAGCAGTGCTCAGACAGGGGGCGGCTATGGCTACACCTTC. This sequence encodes CASSAQTGGGYGYTF.

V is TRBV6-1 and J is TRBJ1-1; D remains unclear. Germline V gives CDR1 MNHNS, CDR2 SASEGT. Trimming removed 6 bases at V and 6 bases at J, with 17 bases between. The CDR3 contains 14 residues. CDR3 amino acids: CASRDRVFAAEAFF. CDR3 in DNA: TGTGCCAGCAGGGATAGGGTTTTCGCCGCTGAAGCTTTCTTT.

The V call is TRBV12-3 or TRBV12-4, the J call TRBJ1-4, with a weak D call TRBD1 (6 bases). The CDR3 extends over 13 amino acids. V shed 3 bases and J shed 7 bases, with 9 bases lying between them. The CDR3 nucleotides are TGTGCCAGCAGTTTCACAGGGAGTGAAAAACTGTTTTTT. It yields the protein CASSFTGSEKLFF.

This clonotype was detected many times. The CDR3 protein is CASSPMGDWMNTEAFF. The CDR3 DNA reads as TGTGCCAGCAGCCCGATGGGGGATTGGATGAACACTGAAGCTTTCTTT. The rearrangement uses TRBV9 and TRBJ1-1; the D gene is possibly TRBD1 (5 bases). The CDR3 runs to 16 residues. Germline CDR1 SGDLS, CDR2 YYNGEE. V shed 4 bases and J shed 0 bases, with 16 bases lying between them.